This T cell receptor beta chain was sequenced in a study of T cells after yellow fever vaccination. This clonotype showed up just a few times. From the 5' RACE reads, TCRdb called clonotypes with MiXCR, one entry per CDR3 protein. The sample has about 230,000 distinct CDR3 sequences, 6.5% to 7.5% seen once. Trimming took 8 bases from V and 7 from J, leaving 20 bases between them. The CDR3 covers 14 residues. The germline CDR1 and CDR2 sequences are SGHAT and FQNNGV. The source was CD4+ T cells sorted from PBMCs, collected on the day of the yellow fever booster vaccination. The TCR sequence derives from a man younger than 40 who received the YFV17D yellow fever vaccine. J is TRBJ2-5 and V is TRBV11-2; D is unresolved. The CDR3 DNA reads as TGTGCCAGCCGGCCCGTGTTTAAAAAGAGGACCCAGTACTTC. Translated: CASRPVFKKRTQYF.